The clone carrying this T cell receptor beta chain is deemed medium-sized. From the PCR reads, TCRdb called clonotypes with MiXCR, one entry per CDR3 protein. The sample consists of about 3,000 distinct CDR3 sequences, roughly 15% of them appearing once. This specimen comes from a study of CXCR3 chemokines and chemotherapy response in bladder cancer. CDR1 MNHEY and CDR2 SVGEGT come from the germline V gene. The CDR3 is made up of 12 amino acids. With 5 bases removed from V and 4 bases from J, the gap between germline ends came to 9 bases. This chain links TRBV6-2 or TRBV6-3 with TRBJ2-7; D unclear. The receptor's source is a human donor with bladder cancer that did not respond to neoadjuvant chemotherapy. Sampling was carried out from a patient whose treatment included neoadjuvant chemotherapy. Here the CDR3 reads CASSPGDYEQYF. The CDR3 DNA is TGTGCCAGCAGTCCGGGCGATTACGAGCAGTACTTC.